This TCR beta chain was obtained from a study of blood T cell repertoires in COVID-19. Study details: COVID-19 samples collected from the United States, Italy and Spain covered acute and convalescent phases. PBMCs, B-cell-depleted T cells, or T cells provided the cDNA or gDNA that made up the material.

As originally analysed: Reference gene primer amplification gave nucleated cell count estimates. Method: immunoSEQ multiplex PCR; TCRdb's copy keeps in-frame clones and lacks some. From that table come the V and J calls and clone size; the DNA was used to work out D and trimming. The repertoire holds over 100,000 clones, with under 85% as singletons. V was clipped by 4 bases and J by 5 bases; unmatched bases: 9. Per the germline V gene, CDR1 is LGHDT and CDR2 is YNNKEL (reference sequence). The CDR3 sequence is 15 residues long. The rearrangement uses TRBV3-1 (or the pseudogene TRBV3-2) and TRBJ2-5; 8 nucleotides agree with TRBD1. The source of this sequence is a woman in her sixties or seventies with acute or convalescent COVID-19. Sequenced: peripheral blood. In DNA, the CDR3 is TGTGCCAGCAGCCGTGGGACAGGTGCGTGGGAGACCCAGTACTTC. Protein product: CASSRGTGAWETQYF.